This TCR beta chain derives from a study of cytomegalovirus exposure and HLA in healthy donors. The study, taken as a whole, reports: An analysis that was carried out later associated 16,951 TCR beta sequences with HLA alleles at 0.05 false discovery rate. CMV serostatus alone was available as immune exposure information.

The CDR3 has 14 amino acids. Trimming took 0 bases from V and 0 from J, leaving 7 bases between them. In germline, CDR1 is SGHDT, CDR2 YYEEEE. In its sample, this clone was seen many times. Its antigen is not identified. Primers included in the PCR were 60 Vbeta and 13 Jbeta primers. Data came from immunoSEQ multiplex PCR; TCRdb stores just in-frame clones and leaves some out. This sample has 200,000 to 250,000 clones, with 78% found just once. The rearrangement uses TRBV5-6 and TRBJ2-7; D call uncertain. The sample taken for sequencing was PBMCs. The sequence came from a male donor in good health and CMV-seronegative. This CDR3 reads CASSLEASSYEQYF. The CDR3 nucleotides are TGTGCCAGCAGCTTGGAGGCTAGCTCCTACGAGCAGTACTTC.